A selection of T cell receptor beta chains follows, all from one sample in a study of shared clonotypes between healthy human individuals. The assay was immunoSEQ multiplex PCR, and TCRdb's table has in-frame clones only and misses some. The sample holds 650,000 to 750,000 clones, around 72% seen once. The sample taken for sequencing was memory CD4+ T cells sorted from blood. These receptor sequences come from a woman aged 25 to 45 in good health. The CDR3 runs from the conserved cysteine through the conserved F or W. Fields, in order: D gene, clone size, J gene, V gene, CDR3 DNA, CDR3 protein. A D gene is named only where the DNA matches it firmly. Where a row states a size, it is once, few, many or the class of an expanded clone; other rows omit it.

>TRBD2|-|TRBJ2-5|TRBV7-2
TGTGCCAGCAGCTTAGTATCGGGGGGGAGAGAGACCCAGTACTTC
CASSLVSGGRETQYF
>-|-|TRBJ2-1|TRBV7-9
TGTGCCAGCAGCTTAGGAATTGGGGATGAGCAGTTCTTC
CASSLGIGDEQFF
>TRBD1|many|TRBJ1-1|TRBV7-9
TGTGCCAGCAGCTTAGAAGGGACAGGGGGCGCTTCGGCTTTCTTT
CASSLEGTGGASAFF
>TRBD1|-|TRBJ1-2|TRBV28
TGTGCCAGCAGTTACAGGGGGCCTATTGGGCGCTACACCTTC
CASSYRGPIGRYTF
>-|-|TRBJ1-2|TRBV29-1
TGCAGCGTTCACGAGACAGGCGCCAGGGATGGCTACACCTTC
CSVHETGARDGYTF
>TRBD1|few|TRBJ1-2|TRBV28
TGTGCCAGCAAAATAGCGCCGGGACAGGGGTTGAACTATGGCTACACCTTC
CASKIAPGQGLNYGYTF
>-|-|TRBJ2-7|TRBV27
TGTGCCAGCAGTTTATTCCCCGGGACGACCTCCTACGAGCAGTACTTC
CASSLFPGTTSYEQYF
>-|-|TRBJ2-1|TRBV5-8
TGTGCCAGCAGCCAGAACCCCGGGGGTCCCTACAATGAGCAGTTCTTC
CASSQNPGGPYNEQFF
>-|-|TRBJ2-7|TRBV5-6
TGTGCCAGCAGCTTGTTCCCCGGGAGTCACTACGAGCAGTACTTC
CASSLFPGSHYEQYF
>-|-|TRBJ2-2|TRBV11-1
TGTGCCAGCATAGATAGGGTGAACACCGGGGAGCTGTTTTTT
CASIDRVNTGELFF
>TRBD1|-|TRBJ2-2|TRBV13
TGTGCCAGCAGCATCTCCTACAGGGGAAGCGCGACCGGGGAGCTGTTTTTT
CASSISYRGSATGELFF
>TRBD1|-|TRBJ1-2|TRBV6-1
TGTGCCAGCAGGAGGGGGCTCAACTATGGCTACACCTTC
CASRRGLNYGYTF
>-|-|TRBJ2-1|TRBV5-1
TGCGCCAGCAGCTTTAACTCGCAACGTGTCGAGCAGTTCTTC
CASSFNSQRVEQFF
>TRBD2|many|TRBJ2-7|TRBV6-1
TGTGCCAGCAGTGTCGGGACTAGCAGCTACGAGCAGTACTTC
CASSVGTSSYEQYF
>-|few|TRBJ1-1|TRBV28
TGTGCCAGCAGGGGTTCCACAGGGCTAGTAACTGAAGCTTTCTTT
CASRGSTGLVTEAFF
>-|once|TRBJ1-5|TRBV10-3
TGTGCCATCAGTGAGTCGAAGGGTCTAGAACAGCCCCAGCATTTT
CAISESKGLEQPQHF
>TRBD2|-|TRBJ2-2|TRBV7-3
TGTGCCAGCACAAGCGGGAGCGTAACCGGGGAGCTGTTTTTT
CASTSGSVTGELFF
>TRBD2|-|TRBJ2-5|TRBV5-1
TGCGCCAGTAACCTAGCGGGAGGGCAAGAGACCCAGTACTTC
CASNLAGGQETQYF
>-|-|TRBJ2-7|TRBV21-1
TGTGCCAGCAGCAGGAGGCCCAGGGGGCTGAGCTCCTACGAGCAGTACTTC
CASSRRPRGLSSYEQYF
>-|once|TRBJ1-4|TRBV27
TGTGCCAGCAGTTTATCGTCAGGGGATGATGAAAAACTGTTTTTT
CASSLSSGDDEKLFF
>-|-|TRBJ2-6|TRBV5-1
TGCGCCAGCAGCTTGGCGGGGTCTGGGGCCAACGTCCTGACTTTC
CASSLAGSGANVLTF
>TRBD1|-|TRBJ1-1|TRBV6-5
TGTGCCAGCAGTTACACCGGGACAGGGGGCACTGAAGCTTTCTTT
CASSYTGTGGTEAFF
>-|few|TRBJ2-1|TRBV28
TGTGCCATCACAGGAGTTTTGAGTATAGAGCAGTTCTTC
CAITGVLSIEQFF
>-|-|TRBJ1-1|TRBV18
TGTGCCAGCTCACCACCGGGGTTGAACACTGAAGCTTTCTTT
CASSPPGLNTEAFF
>TRBD2|-|TRBJ2-7|TRBV5-1
TGCGCCAGCAGCCCACTGACTAGCGGGCACTACGAGCAGTACTTC
CASSPLTSGHYEQYF
>-|-|TRBJ2-2|TRBV5-1
TGCGCCAGCAGCTCTGGACGGACTCTGAACACCGGGGAGCTGTTTTTT
CASSSGRTLNTGELFF
>TRBD2|-|TRBJ2-1|TRBV6-4
TGTGCCAGCTCCAGATGGGGACTAGCGGGAGGGAATGAGCAGTTCTTC
CASSRWGLAGGNEQFF
>TRBD2|-|TRBJ2-2|TRBV6-6
TGTGCCAGCAGGGACCTAGCGGGAGCCGGGGAGCTGTTTTTT
CASRDLAGAGELFF
>-|-|TRBJ1-5|TRBV7-8
TGTGCCAGCAGCCGTCTGGCGGGGGGAGGGTCCCATCAGCCCCAGCATTTT
CASSRLAGGGSHQPQHF
>-|-|TRBJ2-7|TRBV11-2
TGTGCCAGCAGCTTAGAAGGCTGGGGGTCCTACGAGCAGTACTTC
CASSLEGWGSYEQYF
>TRBD2|-|TRBJ2-2|TRBV28
TGTGCCAGCGGGGATAGCGGGAGGAACACCGGGGAGCTGTTTTTT
CASGDSGRNTGELFF
>-|many|TRBJ1-1|TRBV7-9
TGTGCCAGCAGCATCCAACTTGGAGGGCACACTGAAGCTTTCTTT
CASSIQLGGHTEAFF
>TRBD1|-|TRBJ1-1|TRBV5-1
TGCGCCAGCAGCTTGGTGCCCGGGACAGGGAACACTGAAGCTTTCTTT
CASSLVPGTGNTEAFF
>TRBD1|-|TRBJ2-1|TRBV5-1
TGCGCCAGCAGCTTGGGCGACAGGGACGGGAATGAGCAGTTCTTC
CASSLGDRDGNEQFF
>-|-|TRBJ1-5|TRBV10-3
TGTGCCATCAGTGTTCAGGAAAATCAGCCCCAGCATTTT
CAISVQENQPQHF
>-|-|TRBJ1-1|TRBV7-2
TGTGCCAGCAGCTTAGATATATTGGGCACTGAAGCTTTCTTT
CASSLDILGTEAFF
>TRBD2|few|TRBJ2-1|TRBV19
TGTGCCAGTAGTACGGCTTCGACTAGCGGGAGGGATGAGCAGTTCTTC
CASSTASTSGRDEQFF
>-|-|TRBJ2-3|TRBV29-1
TGCAGCGTTGAGGGGGGCGCGACAGATACGCAGTATTTT
CSVEGGATDTQYF
>-|-|TRBJ1-1|TRBV18
TGTGCCAGCTCACCCATCGCGGGCACTGAAGCTTTCTTT
CASSPIAGTEAFF
>-|-|TRBJ2-7|TRBV5-1
TGCGCCAGCGGCCTGTGGGGGAGCAACGAGCAGTACTTC
CASGLWGSNEQYF
>-|-|TRBJ2-1|TRBV4-1
TGCGCCAGCAGCCAACGAGGGTCTATCAATGGGGATGAGCAGTTCTTC
CASSQRGSINGDEQFF
>-|-|TRBJ2-1|TRBV27
TGTGCCAGCAGTGCGGAATACTCACAAACGAATGAGCAGTTCTTC
CASSAEYSQTNEQFF